This paragraph reports one TCR beta chain. Measured with immunoSEQ multiplex PCR; TCRdb has only the in-frame clones, and not every one. Of over 200,000 clones detected, 80% to 90% appear once; the ten largest clones hold less than 20%. These data belong to a study of blood T cell repertoires in COVID-19. Across the study: The United States, Italy and Spain were the sources of the acute and convalescent COVID-19 samples.

Participant-given clinical history determined each cohort assignment. V was clipped by 3 bases and J by 4 bases, with 19 bases between them. Germline lookup yields CDR1 LNHNV and CDR2 YYDKDF (reference sequence). This CDR3 has 17 amino acids. This sequence originates from a man aged 18 to 30 who had recovered from COVID-19. Source material: PBMCs or T cells enriched from blood (not recorded which). This chain links TRBV15 with TRBJ2-1, with D possibly TRBD1 on 7 matching bases. CDR3 sequence reads: CATSSGRGAPLYNEQFF. The CDR3 coding sequence is TGTGCCACCAGCAGTGGCAGGGGGGCCCCCCTGTACAATGAGCAGTTCTTC.